The clone carrying this TCR beta chain was detected ten times or more. Its antigen is unknown. The data are from a study of T cells after yellow fever vaccination. Study conclusions and caveats: Abundant clonotypes from the bulk population could have been carried over as contaminants into FACS-sorted repertoires. After the booster, roughly 96% of CD4 and 75% to 90% of CD8 primary-response clones were re-detected.

TCRdb recomputed calls from the 5' RACE reads with MiXCR, one row per CDR3 protein. Here the sample spans 300,000 to 350,000 distinct CDR3 sequences, over 3.5% being singletons. V dropped 6 bases and J dropped 0 bases, with 20 bases sitting between them. The CDR3 has 17 amino acids. The germline V gene has CDR1 LGHNA and CDR2 YNFKEQ. The source was PBMCs, collected 15 days after the yellow fever booster vaccination. The chain carries TRBV4-2 and TRBJ2-5; TRBD1 or TRBD2 may be the D gene (7 bases each). The sequence was collected from a man in his late teens or twenties who received the YFV17D yellow fever vaccine. DNA of the CDR3: TGTGCCAGCAGTCCAGGGGGGGGCGAGCCCCACCAAGAGACCCAGTACTTC. Translated: CASSPGGGEPHQETQYF.